This is a list of T cell receptor beta chains from one sample in a study of cytomegalovirus exposure and HLA in healthy donors. Assay: immunoSEQ multiplex PCR; the TCRdb copy retains only in-frame clones and omits some. This table holds fewer than 200,000 clones, less than 75% found once. Sequencing was done on a sample of PBMCs. These receptors came from a girl aged 10-17 years in good health and CMV-seronegative. The CDR3 runs from the conserved cysteine through the conserved F or W. The order of the fields is clone size, D gene, J gene, V gene, CDR3 DNA, CDR3 protein. A D gene is named only where the DNA matches it firmly. Clone size is not always given. Where it is, it says once, few, many or a class for expanded clones.

NA | TRBD1 | TRBJ2-5 | TRBV2 | TGTGCCAGCAGTCGACAGGGTGTGGAGACCCAGTACTTC | CASSRQGVETQYF
NA | TRBD1 | TRBJ2-7 | TRBV4-2 | TGTGCCAGCAGCCACACGGACAGGCCCTACGAGCAGTACTTC | CASSHTDRPYEQYF
NA | NA | TRBJ1-1 | TRBV6-5 | TGTGCCAGCAGTTACGACGTCAGGGGAGGGACTGAAGCTTTCTTT | CASSYDVRGGTEAFF
once | NA | TRBJ2-1 | TRBV2 | TGTGCCAGCAAGCCCCGGACTACCTACAATGAGCAGTTCTTC | CASKPRTTYNEQFF
NA | TRBD1 | TRBJ1-1 | TRBV5-1 | TGCGCCAGCAGCTCCCCGGGACAGGGGAATTCTGAGGCTTTCTTT | CASSSPGQGNSEAFF
NA | TRBD2 | TRBJ2-1 | TRBV4-2 | TGTGCCAGCAGCCAGGGATCACTAGCGGGGGGGCTCTATGAGCAGTTCTTC | CASSQGSLAGGLYEQFF
NA | NA | TRBJ1-2 | TRBV27 | TGTGCCAGCAGCCCGGGACCGGGGGTTTTTTTTGGCTACACCTTC | CASSPGPGVFFGYTF
NA | TRBD1 | TRBJ1-2 | TRBV14 | TGTGCCAGCAGGGATTCAGGGGGCTATGGCTACACCTTC | CASRDSGGYGYTF
once | NA | TRBJ1-5 | TRBV5-6 | TGTGCCAGCAGCTTGGCCCAGGGAAACCAGCCCCAGCATTTT | CASSLAQGNQPQHF
few | NA | TRBJ1-1 | TRBV27 | TGTGCCAGCAGTTTTTATATTCCGCCAGGGGAGAAGTGGACTGAAGCTTTCTTT | CASSFYIPPGEKWTEAFF
NA | TRBD1 | TRBJ1-2 | TRBV6-1 | TGTGCCAGCAGTGAAGGGCAGGGGGATTTCTATTATGGCTACACCTTC | CASSEGQGDFYYGYTF